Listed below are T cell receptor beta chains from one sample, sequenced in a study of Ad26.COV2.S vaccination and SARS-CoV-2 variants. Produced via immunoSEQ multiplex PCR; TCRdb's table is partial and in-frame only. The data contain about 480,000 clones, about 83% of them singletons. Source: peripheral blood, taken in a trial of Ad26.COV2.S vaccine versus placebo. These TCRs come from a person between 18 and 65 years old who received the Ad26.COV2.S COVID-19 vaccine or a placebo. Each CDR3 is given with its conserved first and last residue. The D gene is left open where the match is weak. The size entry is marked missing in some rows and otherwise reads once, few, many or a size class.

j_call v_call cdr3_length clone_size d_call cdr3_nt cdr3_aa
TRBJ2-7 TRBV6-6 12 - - TGTGCCAGCGGGGAGCCCCCCTACGAGCAGTACTTC CASGEPPYEQYF
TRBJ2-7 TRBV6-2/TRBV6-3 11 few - TGTGCCAGCAGTTACTTTATCGAGCAGTACTTC CASSYFIEQYF
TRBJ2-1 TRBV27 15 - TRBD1 TGTGCCAGCAGTAAGACAGGGGATTTCTACAATGAGCAGTTCTTC CASSKTGDFYNEQFF
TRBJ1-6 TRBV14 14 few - TGTGCCAGCAGCCTTCCGGCGATTAATTCACCCCTCCACTTT CASSLPAINSPLHF
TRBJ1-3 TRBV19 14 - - TGTGCCAGTACCGGCCCGTTCTCTGGAAACACCATATATTTT CASTGPFSGNTIYF
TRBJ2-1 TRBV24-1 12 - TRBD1 TGTGCCACCAGTGACCCCGGGACAGGGCTGTTCTTC CATSDPGTGLFF
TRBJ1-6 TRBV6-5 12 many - TGTGCCAGCAGCCAAGGAAATTCACCCCTCCACTTT CASSQGNSPLHF
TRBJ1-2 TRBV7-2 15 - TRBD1 TGTGCCAGCAGCTTAGGAGGGACAGCCAAGGCCGGCTACACCTTC CASSLGGTAKAGYTF
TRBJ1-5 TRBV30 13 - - TGTGCCTGGAGCGGTTCAGGGAATCAGCCCCAGCATTTT CAWSGSGNQPQHF
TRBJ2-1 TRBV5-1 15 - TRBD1 TGCGCCAGCAGCCCCGAAGGGGGCAGAACCAATGAGCAGTTCTTC CASSPEGGRTNEQFF
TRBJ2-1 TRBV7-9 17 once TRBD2 TGTGCCAGCACCGGTGGGTCGGGTCTAGCGGGACACAATGAGCAGTTCTTC CASTGGSGLAGHNEQFF
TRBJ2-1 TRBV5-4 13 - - TGTGCCAGCAGCTTGGAGGGGCGGCATGAGCAGTTCTTC CASSLEGRHEQFF
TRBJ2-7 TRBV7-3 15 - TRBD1 TGTGCCAGCAGCCTACAGGGGGCCGGGTACTACGAGCAGTACTTC CASSLQGAGYYEQYF
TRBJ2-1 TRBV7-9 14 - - TGTGCCAGCAGCTTAAAAGGCGGACCGGGTGAGCAGTTCTTC CASSLKGGPGEQFF
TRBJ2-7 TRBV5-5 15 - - TGTGCCAGCAGCCCCCCGTGGGCGGACCCCTACGAGCAGTACTTC CASSPPWADPYEQYF
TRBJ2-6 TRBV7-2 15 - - TGTGCCAGCAGCCCCGGCGGCTCTGGGGCCAACGTCCTGACTTTC CASSPGGSGANVLTF
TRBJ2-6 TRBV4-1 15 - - TGCGCCAGCAGCCAGACTAGGACTGGGGCCAACGTCCTGACTTTC CASSQTRTGANVLTF
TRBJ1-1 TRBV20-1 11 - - TGCAGTGCTCTGGGGAACACTGAAGCTTTCTTT CSALGNTEAFF
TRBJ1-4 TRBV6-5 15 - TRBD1 TGTGCCAGCAGTAAATTCCCGGGACAGGGTGAAAAACTGTTTTTT CASSKFPGQGEKLFF
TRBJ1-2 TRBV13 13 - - TGTGCCAGCAGCCGGACCGGGGAAGGAGGCTACACCTTC CASSRTGEGGYTF
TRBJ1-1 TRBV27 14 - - TGTGCCAGCAGTTTAATAGGGGTAAACACTGAAGCTTTCTTT CASSLIGVNTEAFF
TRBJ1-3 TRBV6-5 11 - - TGTGCCAGCAGGGGCGGACACACCATATATTTT CASRGGHTIYF
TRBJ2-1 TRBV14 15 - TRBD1 TGTGCCAGCAGCCGACAGGGCCCGGTGGGCAATGAGCAGTTCTTC CASSRQGPVGNEQFF
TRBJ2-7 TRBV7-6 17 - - TGTGCCAGCAGCTTAGCTGGGGGTGGGGCGGGGCACTACGAGCAGTACTTC CASSLAGGGAGHYEQYF
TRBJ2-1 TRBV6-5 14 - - TGTGCCAGCAGTCACCCCGGACCTTTCAATGAGCAGTTCTTC CASSHPGPFNEQFF
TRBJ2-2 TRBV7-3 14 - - TGTGCCAGCAGCTTAAATAGCGACACCGGGGAGCTGTTTTTT CASSLNSDTGELFF
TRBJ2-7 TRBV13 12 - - TGTGCCAGCGGACGGGGGCAGTACGAGCAGTACTTC CASGRGQYEQYF
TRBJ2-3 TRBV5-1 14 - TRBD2 TGCGCCAGCGCTACTAGCGGTGTCACAGATACGCAGTATTTT CASATSGVTDTQYF
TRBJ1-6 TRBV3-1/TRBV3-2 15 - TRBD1 TGTGCCAGCCGGGACAGGACTCGACTTGAGTCACCCCTCCACTTT CASRDRTRLESPLHF
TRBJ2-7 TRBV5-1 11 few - TGCGCCAGCAGGGCACTCTACGAGCAGTACTTC CASRALYEQYF
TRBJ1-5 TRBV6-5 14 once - TGTGCCAGCAGCGATGGGCTAGGGAATCAGCCCCAGCATTTT CASSDGLGNQPQHF
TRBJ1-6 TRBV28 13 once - TGTGCCAGCAGCCAGACGGGAAATTCACCCCTCCACTTT CASSQTGNSPLHF
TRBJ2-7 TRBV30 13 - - TGTGCCTGGGGCGACAGGCGTCCCTACGAGCAGTACTTC CAWGDRRPYEQYF
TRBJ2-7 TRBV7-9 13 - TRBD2 TGTGCCAGCAGCGGACTAGCAACGCACGAGCAGTACTTC CASSGLATHEQYF
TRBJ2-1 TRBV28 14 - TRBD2 TGTGCCAGCAGGCCCGAGCTAGCGGGAGGTGAGCAGTTCTTC CASRPELAGGEQFF
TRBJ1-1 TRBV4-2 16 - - TGTGCCAGCAGCCAAGGGACATCGATCTGGGGGACTGAAGCTTTCTTT CASSQGTSIWGTEAFF
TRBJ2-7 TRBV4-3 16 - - TGCGCCAGCAGCCAAAACGACGGGTCACGACGGTACGAGCAGTACTTC CASSQNDGSRRYEQYF